The 17 T cell receptor beta chains presented below share a single source sample, sequenced in a study of shared clonotypes between healthy human individuals. Repertoires were generated with immunoSEQ multiplex PCR, while TCRdb's copy carries only in-frame clones and drops some. This sample yields some 1 million clones, of which approximately 68% are seen a single time; over 1.3% belongs to the top ten. Sequenced: memory CD4+ T cells sorted from blood. Indicated subset: CD45RA-negative fraction. Receptor source: a man aged 18 to 29 in good health.

V and J are TRBV2 and TRBJ2-3, with D tentatively TRBD1 (5 bases). Germline V gives CDR1 SNHLY, CDR2 FYNNEI. CDR3 length: 14 amino acids. V was trimmed by 1 base and J by 4 bases, leaving 9 bases between them. The CDR3 loop reads CASSEVRGSDTQYF. CDR3 DNA sequence: TGTGCCAGCAGTGAAGTTAGGGGATCAGATACGCAGTATTTT.

The CDR3 coding sequence is TGCGCCAGCAGCCTATCATCCGGGACAACCCCCAGGGCAGGAGGGGGAGGCTACACCTTC. Encoded protein: CASSLSSGTTPRAGGGGYTF. V and J are TRBV4-1 and TRBJ1-2; D possibly corresponds to TRBD1 (6 bases). Germline V lookup: CDR1 MGHRA, CDR2 YSYEKL. The CDR3 runs to 20 residues. Trimming removed 4 bases at V and 8 bases at J, with 35 bases between.

The chain combines TRBV7-9 with TRBJ2-1; no reliable D call. The CDR3 is made up of 11 amino acids. CDR1 and CDR2 from the germline V gene are SEHNR and FQNEAQ (reference sequence). Trimming took off 2 bases at V and 12 bases at J, with 8 bases between the two ends. The CDR3 sequence: CASSLMPWQFF. CDR3 coding DNA: TGTGCCAGCAGCTTAATGCCGTGGCAGTTCTTC.

V and J are TRBV19 and TRBJ2-2, with 9 bases lining up with TRBD1. Germline trimming cut 9 bases from V and 6 bases from J; bases unmatched to any gene: 8. This CDR3 is 14 amino acids long. Germline V gene lookup returns CDR1 LNHDA and CDR2 SQIVND (reference sequence). The CDR3 nucleotides read TGTGCCAGCTATAACAGGGGGCCGGCCGGGGAGCTGTTTTTT. It is translated as CASYNRGPAGELFF.

V and J are TRBV28 and TRBJ1-2, with a weak D call TRBD1 (5 bases). Germline values: CDR1 MDHEN, CDR2 SYDVKM. V dropped 4 bases and J dropped 2 bases, with 20 bases sitting between them. CDR3 length: 17 residues. This CDR3 reads CASSYPGRLGGNYGYTF. CDR3 bases: TGTGCCAGCAGTTACCCCGGCCGGTTGGGGGGAAACTATGGCTACACCTTC.

The V call is TRBV4-1, the J call TRBJ2-6; D is possibly TRBD2 (5 bases). V was clipped by 1 base and J by 0 bases, with 22 bases between them. Germline CDR1 MGHRA, CDR2 YSYEKL. The CDR3 sequence is 21 residues long. DNA for the CDR3: TGCGCCAGCAGCCAAGTCTTTAGTGCTAGCTCCGCTGTCTCTGGGGCCAACGTCCTGACTTTC. It yields the protein CASSQVFSASSAVSGANVLTF.

This clone turned up a few times. The genes are TRBV7-9 and TRBJ2-2, with 9 bases fitting TRBD1. V gave up 5 bases and J gave up 3 bases; unmatched junction bases: 7. Germline loops: CDR1 SEHNR, CDR2 FQNEAQ (reference sequence). CDR3 length: 16 amino acids. The CDR3 protein is CASSDRDRDYTGELFF. CDR3 in DNA: TGTGCCAGCAGCGACCGGGACAGGGATTACACCGGGGAGCTGTTTTTT.

The chain has TRBV4-1 and TRBJ2-1; 12 bases map to TRBD2. In germline, CDR1 is MGHRA, CDR2 YSYEKL. J gave up 7 bases and V 1 base, and 5 bases lay outside the gene matches. This CDR3 has 16 amino acids. The CDR3, as DNA: TGCGCCAGCAGCCAAGGACTAGCGGGAGTCTGGAATGAGCAGTTCTTC. Encoded protein: CASSQGLAGVWNEQFF.

Only a few counts were recorded for this clone. The chain couples TRBV6-1 to TRBJ2-2, with 8 bases aligning to TRBD2. Germline CDR1 MNHNS, CDR2 SASEGT. V lost 7 bases and J lost 4; bases outside the gene matches: 8. The CDR3 totals 15 residues. CDR3 bases: TGTGCCAGCACTGCCGGGACTAGGGGCACCGGGGAGCTGTTTTTT. Translated, it gives CASTAGTRGTGELFF.

The gene calls are TRBV12-5 and TRBJ1-1; D unresolved. Trimming cost V 1 base and J 5 bases, with 5 bases left between them. Germline loops: CDR1 LGHNT, CDR2 FRNRAP. The CDR3 spans 12 residues. Here the CDR3 DNA reads TGTGCTAGTGGTTTGGGACAAACTGAAGCTTTCTTT. It encodes CASGLGQTEAFF.

The genes are TRBV5-5 and TRBJ1-1; D is undetermined. V lost 0 bases and J 1 base, leaving 4 bases between the germline ends. Germline V gives CDR1 SGHKS, CDR2 YYEKEE (reference sequence). CDR3 length: 13 amino acids. The chain's CDR3 is CASSLAPNTEAFF. DNA of the CDR3: TGTGCCAGCAGCTTGGCTCCGAACACTGAAGCTTTCTTT.

As concerns this clone: Other DNA sequences in this specimen translate into the identical CDR3. The rearrangement uses TRBV2 and TRBJ2-7, with 7 positions matching TRBD1. The CDR3 contains 12 residues. Germline V CDR1 and CDR2: SNHLY, FYNNEI. V trimming: 4 bases; J trimming: 5 bases; junction bases outside the gene matches: 2. The CDR3 DNA follows: TGTGCCAGCAGTGGGGACAGTAACGAGCAGTACTTC. This translates into CASSGDSNEQYF.

The V gene is TRBV6-6, the J gene TRBJ2-3; D uncertain. There are 14 residues in the CDR3. In germline, CDR1 is MNHNY, CDR2 SVGAGI (reference sequence). V was cut by 6 bases and J by 1 base, with 11 bases left in between. DNA for the CDR3: TGTGCCAGCAGCATCGACACGCGCACAGATACGCAGTATTTT. It codes for CASSIDTRTDTQYF.

The chain has TRBV6-1 and TRBJ1-3; D is ambiguous. In germline, CDR1 is MNHNS, CDR2 SASEGT. This CDR3 has 15 amino acids. V was cut by 4 bases and J by 0 bases, with 10 bases left in between. The CDR3 spells CASSGGLFSGNTIYF. CDR3 sequence (DNA): TGTGCCAGCAGTGGGGGATTATTCTCTGGAAACACCATATATTTT.

V gene TRBV11-3 combines with J gene TRBJ2-2; D remains unclear. From germline, CDR1 is SGHNT and CDR2 YENEEA. The CDR3 has 13 amino acids. V was trimmed by 4 bases and J by 4 bases, leaving 7 bases between them. The CDR3 nucleotides are TGTGCCAGCAGCTGGGGTGGCACCGGGGAGCTGTTTTTT. Residues: CASSWGGTGELFF.

The chain is built from TRBV11-2 and TRBJ1-1, with D tentatively TRBD1 (5 bases). V was trimmed by 5 bases and J by 3 bases, leaving 19 bases between them. The length of the CDR3 is 16 residues. Germline CDR1 is SGHAT and CDR2 is FQNNGV. CDR3 nucleotide sequence: TGTGCCAGCAGCAAAGTGTGGGGCGCGGGGGACACTGAAGCTTTCTTT. The encoded protein is CASSKVWGAGDTEAFF.

This clone was seen many times. The chain joins TRBV11-2 to TRBJ2-6, with 8 positions matching TRBD2. This CDR3 has 15 amino acids. Looked up from germline, CDR1 is SGHAT and CDR2 is FQNNGV. J was trimmed by 4 bases and V by 5 bases; bases with no gene match: 4. The CDR3 bases are TGTGCCAGCAGCCAACTAGCGGTCGGGGCCAACGTCCTGACTTTC. Its protein is CASSQLAVGANVLTF. Full variable domain (remainder filled in from reference TRBV11-2 and TRBJ2-6): EAGVAQSPRYKIIEKRQSVAFWCNPISGHATLYWYQQILGQGPKLLIQFQNNGVVDDSQLPKDRFSAERLKGVDSTLKIQPAKLEDSAVYLCASSQLAVGANVLTFGAGSRLTVL.